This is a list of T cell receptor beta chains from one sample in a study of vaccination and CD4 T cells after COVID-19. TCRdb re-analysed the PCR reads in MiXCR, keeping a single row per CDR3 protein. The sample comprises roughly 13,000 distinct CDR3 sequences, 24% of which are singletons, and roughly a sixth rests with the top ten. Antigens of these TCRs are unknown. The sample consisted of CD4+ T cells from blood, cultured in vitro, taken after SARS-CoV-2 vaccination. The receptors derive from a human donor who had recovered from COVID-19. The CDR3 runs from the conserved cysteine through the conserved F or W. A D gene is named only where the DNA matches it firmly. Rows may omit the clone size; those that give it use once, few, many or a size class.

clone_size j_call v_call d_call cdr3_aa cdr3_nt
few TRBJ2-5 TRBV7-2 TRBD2 CASSFGTSGSYQETQYF TGTGCCAGCAGCTTCGGGACTAGCGGGAGTTACCAAGAGACCCAGTACTTC
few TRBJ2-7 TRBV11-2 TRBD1 CASRYRDRGLYEQYF TGTGCCAGCAGATACCGGGACAGGGGGCTCTACGAGCAGTACTTC
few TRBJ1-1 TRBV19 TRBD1 CASRKTGGTEAFF TGTGCCAGTAGAAAAACAGGGGGCACTGAAGCTTTCTTT
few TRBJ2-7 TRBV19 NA CASSMGPGLYEQYF TGTGCCAGTAGTATGGGCCCTGGGTTGTACGAGCAGTACTTC
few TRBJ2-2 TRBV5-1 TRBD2 CASSFLAGGAGELFF TGCGCCAGCAGCTTCCTAGCGGGAGGGGCCGGGGAGCTGTTTTTT
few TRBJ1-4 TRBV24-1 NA CATSDSRGEKLFF TGTGCCACCAGTGATTCCCGGGGTGAAAAACTGTTTTTT
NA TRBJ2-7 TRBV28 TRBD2 CASLSGSGYEQYF TGTGCCAGCTTAAGCGGGAGTGGTTACGAGCAGTACTTC
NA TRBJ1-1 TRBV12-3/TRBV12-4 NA CASSLGSGKIEAFF TGTGCCAGCAGTTTGGGGTCGGGGAAGATTGAAGCTTTCTTT
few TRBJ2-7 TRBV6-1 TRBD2 CATLLAGGIYEQYF TGTGCCACCTTACTAGCGGGAGGTATCTACGAGCAGTACTTC
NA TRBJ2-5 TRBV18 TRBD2 CASSPRPQYWDLAGGLRETQYF TGTGCCAGCTCACCCCGGCCCCAATATTGGGACCTAGCGGGAGGCCTCCGGGAGACCCAGTACTTC
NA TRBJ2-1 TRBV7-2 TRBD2 CASSLRIAGVGEQFF TGTGCCAGCAGCTTGAGAATAGCGGGAGTAGGTGAGCAGTTCTTC
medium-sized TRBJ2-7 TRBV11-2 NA CASSKDVLSYEQYF TGTGCCAGCAGCAAGGACGTTTTGTCCTACGAGCAGTACTTC
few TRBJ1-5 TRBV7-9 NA CASSQSVGWGGQPQHF TGTGCCAGCAGCCAATCAGTGGGTTGGGGCGGTCAGCCCCAGCATTTT
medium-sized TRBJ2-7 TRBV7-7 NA CASSTQLGYEQYF TGTGCCAGCAGCACACAGCTGGGTTACGAGCAGTACTTC
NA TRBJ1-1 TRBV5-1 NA CASSLEEEAFF TGCGCCAGCAGCTTGGAGGAAGAAGCTTTCTTT
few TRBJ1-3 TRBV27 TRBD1 CASSKTGVKNTIYF TGTGCCAGCAGTAAGACAGGGGTGAAGAACACCATATATTTT
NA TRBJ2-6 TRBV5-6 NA CASSIDFSGANVLTF TGTGCCAGCAGCATTGACTTCTCTGGGGCCAACGTCCTGACTTTC
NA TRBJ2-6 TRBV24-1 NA CATSVGRAGANVLTF TGTGCCACCAGTGTTGGCAGGGCTGGGGCCAACGTCCTGACTTTC
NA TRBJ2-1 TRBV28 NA CASSLPPTVSSYNEQFF TGTGCCAGCAGTTTACCCCCGACTGTAAGCTCCTACAATGAGCAGTTCTTC
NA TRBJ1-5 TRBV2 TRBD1 CASRQNRGGPQHF TGTGCCAGCAGGCAAAACAGGGGTGGGCCCCAGCATTTT
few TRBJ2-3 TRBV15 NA CATSRDYGRTQYF TGTGCCACCAGCAGAGACTACGGACGGACGCAGTATTTT
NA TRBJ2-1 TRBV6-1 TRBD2 CATTGGGLWAFNEQFF TGTGCCACCACCGGCGGGGGGTTGTGGGCCTTCAATGAGCAGTTCTTC
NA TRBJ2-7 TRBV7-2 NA CASSLHGMTYEQYF TGTGCCAGCAGCTTACATGGCATGACCTACGAGCAGTACTTC
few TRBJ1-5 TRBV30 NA CAWSPPGKINQPQHF TGTGCCTGGAGCCCCCCCGGGAAGATTAATCAGCCCCAGCATTTT
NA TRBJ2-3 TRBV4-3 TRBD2 CASSQGTSGRLDTQYF TGCGCCAGCAGCCAAGGGACTAGCGGGAGATTAGATACGCAGTATTTT